These T cell receptor beta chains were read from a single sample in a study of T cells in Graves' hyperthyroidism and ophthalmopathy. TCRdb analysed the multiplex PCR reads with MiXCR anew, one entry per CDR3 protein. This sample yields around 690,000 distinct CDR3 sequences, of which approximately 15% are seen a single time; about a sixth belongs to the top ten. Sequencing was carried out using blood. These receptors all stem from a man in his fifties or sixties with Graves' hyperthyroidism. CDR3s include the opening cysteine and the closing phenylalanine or tryptophan. A D gene is named only where the DNA matches it firmly. Clone size appears in some rows only: once, few, many, or a class for an expanded clone.

V gene	D gene	clone size	J gene	CDR3 protein	CDR3 DNA
TRBV19	.	few	TRBJ1-5	CASNRALHQPQHF	TGTGCCAGCAACAGGGCCCTTCATCAGCCCCAGCATTTT
TRBV3-1	TRBD1	.	TRBJ1-1	CASSQRSGVTGEAFF	TGTGCCAGCAGCCAAAGATCCGGAGTGACAGGGGAAGCTTTCTTT
TRBV6-5	TRBD1	few	TRBJ1-2	CASRGGGWHGYTF	TGTGCCTCCAGAGGGGGCGGTTGGCATGGCTACACCTTC
TRBV11-2	.	.	TRBJ2-7	CASTSGSGYYEQYF	TGTGCCAGCACCTCCGGGTCAGGGTACTACGAGCAGTACTTC
TRBV2	TRBD1	many	TRBJ1-1	CASTRQGNTEAFF	TGTGCCAGCACCAGACAGGGGAACACTGAAGCTTTCTTT
TRBV7-9	TRBD2	.	TRBJ2-1	CASSPGGGSAAYNEQFF	TGTGCCAGCAGCCCTGGGGGGGGGAGCGCGGCCTACAATGAGCAGTTCTTC
TRBV27	.	many	TRBJ1-2	CASRPQASYGYTF	TGTGCCAGCAGACCCCAGGCTAGCTATGGCTACACCTTC
TRBV28	.	many	TRBJ2-6	CASSLFPRAGANVLTF	TGTGCCAGCAGTTTATTCCCCCGGGCTGGGGCCAACGTCCTGACTTTC
TRBV4-3	.	few	TRBJ1-5	CASSQDRRGGFQPQHF	TGCGCCAGCAGCCAAGATCGGCGGGGCGGGTTTCAGCCCCAGCATTTT
TRBV6-1	TRBD1	.	TRBJ2-7	CASSELPGQGPYEQYF	TGTGCCAGCAGTGAGTTACCGGGACAGGGCCCATACGAGCAGTACTTC
TRBV11-3	.	few	TRBJ2-7	CASSWAEKYEQYF	TGTGCCAGTTCTTGGGCCGAGAAATACGAGCAGTACTTC
TRBV5-5	TRBD2	few	TRBJ2-3	CASSRGSVTDTQYF	TGTGCCAGCAGCCGCGGGAGTGTCACAGATACGCAGTATTTT
TRBV10-1	.	few	TRBJ1-5	CASSDGTLNSNQPQHF	TGCGCCAGCAGTGACGGGACACTGAATAGCAATCAGCCCCAGCATTTT
TRBV15	TRBD2	many	TRBJ2-1	CATSRSPGTMYNEQFF	TGTGCCACCAGCAGATCCCCCGGGACTATGTACAATGAGCAGTTCTTC
TRBV9	.	.	TRBJ2-1	CASSVATDQAWRNEQFF	TGTGCCAGCAGCGTAGCTACAGACCAAGCCTGGCGCAATGAGCAGTTCTTC
TRBV7-2	.	few	TRBJ2-1	CASSLTPGARFREQFF	TGTGCCAGCAGCTTAACCCCAGGGGCTAGATTCCGCGAGCAGTTCTTC
TRBV3-1	.	many	TRBJ2-7	CASSPNAKGYEQYF	TGTGCCAGCAGCCCAAACGCTAAGGGCTACGAGCAGTACTTC
TRBV9	TRBD1	few	TRBJ1-2	CASSAGTATYYGYTF	TGTGCCAGCAGCGCCGGGACAGCAACTTACTATGGCTACACCTTC
TRBV19	.	.	TRBJ1-1	CASGGTSLAEAFF	TGTGCCAGTGGGGGGACCTCTCTCGCTGAAGCTTTCTTT
TRBV3-1	.	many	TRBJ2-3	CASSQGARDTQYF	TGTGCCAGCAGCCAAGGGGCTAGGGATACGCAGTATTTT
TRBV7-9	TRBD2	.	TRBJ2-1	CASSFSRDNSGRAINEQLF	TGTGCCAGCAGCTTTTCTCGTGACAATAGCGGGAGGGCCATCAATGAGCAGCTCTTC
TRBV27	.	few	TRBJ1-2	CASSLFPTRQENYGYTF	TGTGCCAGCAGTTTATTCCCCACCCGACAGGAGAACTATGGCTACACCTTC